This T cell receptor (beta chain) came from a study of T cells in tuberculosis. At the level of the study: Sequenced TCRs come from CD1B-GMM tetramer-binding T cells.

After thawing and overnight rest, PBMC were stained with GMM-loaded CD1B tetramer, viability dye and anti-CD3 for sorting. CD1B tetramers were loaded with Rhodococcus equi-derived C32 glucose monomycolate. CDR1 is LNHDA, CDR2 SQIVND, per germline (reference sequence). V was clipped by 5 bases and J by 8 bases; unmatched bases: 6. This CDR3 region has 14 residues. The sample holds a few counts of this clone. The table came from immunoSEQ multiplex PCR; TCRdb's copy has only in-frame clones and leaves some out. Of 80,000 to 100,000 clones listed, approximately 91% are singletons. The clonotype originates from an adult woman with latent tuberculosis. V gene TRBV19 combines with J gene TRBJ1-4; 9 bases line up with TRBD1. The sequenced material came from CD1b-GMM tetramer-negative cells sorted from PBMCs. CDR3 loop: CASSGTGRTEKLFF. In DNA, the CDR3 is TGTGCCAGTAGTGGGACAGGGCGAACCGAAAAACTGTTTTTT. The complete variable domain, with remaining parts taken from reference TRBV19 and TRBJ1-4, reads DGGITQSPKYLFRKEGQNVTLSCEQNLNHDAMYWYRQDPGQGLRLIYYSQIVNDFQKGDIAEGYSVSREKKESFPLTVTSAQKNPTAFYLCASSGTGRTEKLFFGSGTQLSVL.